This TCR beta chain comes out of a study of T cells in Graves' hyperthyroidism and ophthalmopathy. Study-level points and caveats: Among thyroid clonotypes expanded above 0.001, most also appeared in blood.

RNA transcripts gave rise to amplified TCR beta CDR3 regions. TCR CDR3 regions were first amplified by RT-PCR with HTBI primers. TCRdb re-derived calls from the multiplex PCR reads in MiXCR, one entry per CDR3 protein. In the table there are approximately 560,000 distinct CDR3 sequences, roughly 46% of which are singletons. This clonotype occurred once. What it binds is unknown. Graves' hyperthyroidism was deemed stable absent ophthalmopathy progression within 18 months. The V segment lost 2 bases and the J segment 4 bases; nucleotides outside the gene matches: 6. CDR3 length: 15 amino acids. CDR1 is MNHNY and CDR2 is SVGAGI in the germline V gene (reference sequence).

The chain couples TRBV6-6 to TRBJ2-5; TRBD2 aligns across 8 bases. The sequence was obtained from a woman under 30 with Graves' hyperthyroidism. Specimen: peripheral blood or thyroid tissue (not recorded which). In DNA, the CDR3 is TGTGCCAGCAGTTACCGGGGACTAGACCCAGAGACCCAGTACTTC. Protein sequence: CASSYRGLDPETQYF.